Sequencing of this TCR beta chain was carried out in a study of T cell responses to AZD1222 COVID-19 vaccine. Study-wide results and limits: Seropositivity was recorded at baseline in only a handful of AZD1222 recipients.

Assay used: immunoSEQ multiplex PCR; TCRdb lists only in-frame clones, some missing. This sample has roughly 70,000 clones, with over 70% found just once. On this clone: No antigen is known for it.

Whether given at about 4 or about 12 weeks, second doses were pooled. The sequence was collected from an adult who received the AZD1222 COVID-19 vaccine. Sequenced here: peripheral blood, sampled 28 days after the second AZD1222 dose.

CDR3 in amino acids: CASSQGTVLSGNTIYF. In DNA, the CDR3 is TGCGCCAGCAGCCAAGGTACGGTACTCTCTGGAAACACCATATATTTT. The chain is built from TRBV4-1 and TRBJ1-3, with D unresolved. Trimming took 1 base from V and 0 from J, leaving 10 bases between them. The CDR3 length is 16 residues. CDR1 and CDR2 (germline): MGHRA, YSYEKL.